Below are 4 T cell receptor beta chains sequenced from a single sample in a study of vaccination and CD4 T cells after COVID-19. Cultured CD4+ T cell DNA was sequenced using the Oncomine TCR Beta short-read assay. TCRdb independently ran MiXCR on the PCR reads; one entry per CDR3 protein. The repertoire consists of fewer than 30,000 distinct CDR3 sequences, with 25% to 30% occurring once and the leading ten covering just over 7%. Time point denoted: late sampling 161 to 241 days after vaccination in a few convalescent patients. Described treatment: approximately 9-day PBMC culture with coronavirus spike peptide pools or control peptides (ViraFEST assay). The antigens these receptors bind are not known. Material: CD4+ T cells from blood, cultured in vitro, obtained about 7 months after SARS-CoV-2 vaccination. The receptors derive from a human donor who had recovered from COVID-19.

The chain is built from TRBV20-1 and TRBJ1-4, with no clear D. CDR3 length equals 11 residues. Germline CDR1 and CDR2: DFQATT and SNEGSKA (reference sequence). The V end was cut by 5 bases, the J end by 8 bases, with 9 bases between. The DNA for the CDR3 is TGCAGTGCTCAGGACGAAGAAAAACTGTTTTTT. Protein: CSAQDEEKLFF.

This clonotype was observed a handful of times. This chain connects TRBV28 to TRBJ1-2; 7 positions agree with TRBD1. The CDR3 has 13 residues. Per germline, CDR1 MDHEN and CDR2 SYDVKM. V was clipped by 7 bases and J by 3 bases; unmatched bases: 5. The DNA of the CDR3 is TGTGCCAGCACCGGGGACAGACACTATGGCTACACCTTC. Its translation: CASTGDRHYGYTF.

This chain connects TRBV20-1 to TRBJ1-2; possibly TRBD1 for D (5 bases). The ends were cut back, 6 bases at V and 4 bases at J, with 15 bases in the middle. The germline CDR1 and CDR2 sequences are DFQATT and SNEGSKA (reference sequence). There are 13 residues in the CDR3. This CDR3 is CSASKQEIYGYTF. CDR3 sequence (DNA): TGCAGTGCCTCTAAACAGGAGATCTATGGCTACACCTTC.

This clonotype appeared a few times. CDR3 in DNA: TGTGCCAGCAGCTTAGGCGGTTACCCAAGCTCCTACGAGCAGTACTTC. As protein: CASSLGGYPSSYEQYF. This chain connects TRBV7-2 to TRBJ2-7; D remains ambiguous. This CDR3 spans 16 amino acids. V lost 1 base to trimming and J lost 0 bases, with 13 bases between them. CDR1 is SGHTA, CDR2 FQGNSA, per germline.